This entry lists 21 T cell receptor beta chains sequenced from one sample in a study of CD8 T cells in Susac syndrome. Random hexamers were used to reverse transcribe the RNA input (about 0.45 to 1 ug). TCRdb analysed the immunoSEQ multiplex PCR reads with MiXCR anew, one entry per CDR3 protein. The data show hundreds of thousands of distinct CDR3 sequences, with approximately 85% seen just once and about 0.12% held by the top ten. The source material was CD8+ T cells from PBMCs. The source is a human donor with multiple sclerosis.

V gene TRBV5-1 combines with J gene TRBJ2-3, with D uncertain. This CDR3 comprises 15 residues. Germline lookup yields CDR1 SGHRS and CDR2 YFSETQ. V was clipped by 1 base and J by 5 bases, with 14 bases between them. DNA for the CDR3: TGCGCCAGCAGCTTGCGCGCGGAGCGTGGAGATACGCAGTATTTT. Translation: CASSLRAERGDTQYF.

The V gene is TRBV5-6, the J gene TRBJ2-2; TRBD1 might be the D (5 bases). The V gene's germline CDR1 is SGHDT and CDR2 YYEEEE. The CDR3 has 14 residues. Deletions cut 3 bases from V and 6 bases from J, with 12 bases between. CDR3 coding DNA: TGTGCCAGCAGCTCCTCCCAGGGTCCCGGGGAGCTGTTTTTT. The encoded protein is CASSSSQGPGELFF.

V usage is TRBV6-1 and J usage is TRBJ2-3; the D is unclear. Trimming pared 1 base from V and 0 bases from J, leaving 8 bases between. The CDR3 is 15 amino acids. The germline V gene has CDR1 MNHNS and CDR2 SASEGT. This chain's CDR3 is CASSEELSSTDTQYF. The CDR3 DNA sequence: TGTGCCAGCAGTGAAGAGTTGTCTAGCACAGATACGCAGTATTTT.

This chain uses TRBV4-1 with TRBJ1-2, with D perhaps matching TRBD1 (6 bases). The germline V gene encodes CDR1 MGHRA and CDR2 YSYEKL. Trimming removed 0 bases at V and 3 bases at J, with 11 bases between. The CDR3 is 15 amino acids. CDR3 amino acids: CASSQDPDSDYGYTF. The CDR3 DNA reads TGCGCCAGCAGCCAAGATCCGGACAGTGACTATGGCTACACCTTC.

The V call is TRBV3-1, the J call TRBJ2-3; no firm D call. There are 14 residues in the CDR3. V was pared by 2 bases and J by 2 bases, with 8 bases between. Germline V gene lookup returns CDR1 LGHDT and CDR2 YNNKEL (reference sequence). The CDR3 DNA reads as TGTGCCAGCAGCCAAAAACGACTCACAGATACGCAGTATTTT. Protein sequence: CASSQKRLTDTQYF.

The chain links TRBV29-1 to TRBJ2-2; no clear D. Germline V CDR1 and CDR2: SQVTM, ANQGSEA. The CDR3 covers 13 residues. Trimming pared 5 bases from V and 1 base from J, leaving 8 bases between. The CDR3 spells CSVFAVNTGELFF. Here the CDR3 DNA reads TGCAGCGTTTTTGCGGTGAACACCGGGGAGCTGTTTTTT.

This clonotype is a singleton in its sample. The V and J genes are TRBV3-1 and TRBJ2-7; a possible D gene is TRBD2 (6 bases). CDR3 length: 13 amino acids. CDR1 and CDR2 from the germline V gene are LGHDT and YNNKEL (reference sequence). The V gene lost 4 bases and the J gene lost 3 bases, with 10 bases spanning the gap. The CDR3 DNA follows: TGTGCCAGCAGCCGGCCCGGGGGCTACGAGCAGTACTTC. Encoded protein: CASSRPGGYEQYF.

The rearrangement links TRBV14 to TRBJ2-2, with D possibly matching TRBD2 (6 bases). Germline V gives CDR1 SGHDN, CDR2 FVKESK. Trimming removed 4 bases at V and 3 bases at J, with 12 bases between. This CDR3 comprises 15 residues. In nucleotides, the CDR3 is TGTGCCAGCAGCCCTGGGACTGGCTACACCGGGGAGCTGTTTTTT. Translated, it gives CASSPGTGYTGELFF.

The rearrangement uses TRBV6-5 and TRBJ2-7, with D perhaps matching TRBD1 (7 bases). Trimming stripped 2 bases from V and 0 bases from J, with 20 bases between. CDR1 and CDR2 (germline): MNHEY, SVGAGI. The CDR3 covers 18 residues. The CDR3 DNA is TGTGCCAGCAGTTACCTGACAGGGACGGGGGATAGCTCCTACGAGCAGTACTTC. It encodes CASSYLTGTGDSSYEQYF.

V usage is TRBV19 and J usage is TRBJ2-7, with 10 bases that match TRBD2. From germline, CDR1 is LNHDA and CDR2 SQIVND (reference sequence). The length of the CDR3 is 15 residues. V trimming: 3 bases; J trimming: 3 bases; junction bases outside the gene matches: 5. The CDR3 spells CASSMVLAGIYEQYF. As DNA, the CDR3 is TGTGCCAGTAGTATGGTACTAGCGGGAATCTACGAGCAGTACTTC.

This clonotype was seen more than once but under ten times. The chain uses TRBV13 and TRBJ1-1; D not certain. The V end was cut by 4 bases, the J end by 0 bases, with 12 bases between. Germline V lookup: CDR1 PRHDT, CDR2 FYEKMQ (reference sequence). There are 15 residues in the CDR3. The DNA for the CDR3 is TGTGCCAGCAGCTCTCCCGATGACATGAACACTGAAGCTTTCTTT. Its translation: CASSSPDDMNTEAFF. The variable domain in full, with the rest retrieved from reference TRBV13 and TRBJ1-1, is AAGVIQSPRHLIKEKRETATLKCYPIPRHDTVYWYQQGPGQDPQFLISFYEKMQSDKGSIPDRFSAQQFSDYHSELNMSSLELGDSALYFCASSSPDDMNTEAFFGQGTRLTVV.

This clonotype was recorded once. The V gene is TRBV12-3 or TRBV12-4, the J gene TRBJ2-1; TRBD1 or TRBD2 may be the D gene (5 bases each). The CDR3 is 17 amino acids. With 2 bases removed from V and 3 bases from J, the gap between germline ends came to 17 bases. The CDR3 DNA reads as TGTGCCAGCAGTTTACCCGGGAAAGGGGTCCTCTACAATGAGCAGTTCTTC. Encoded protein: CASSLPGKGVLYNEQFF.

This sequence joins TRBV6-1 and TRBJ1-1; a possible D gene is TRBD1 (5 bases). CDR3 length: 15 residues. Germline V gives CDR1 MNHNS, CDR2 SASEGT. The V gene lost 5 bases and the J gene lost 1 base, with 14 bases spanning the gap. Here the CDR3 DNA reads TGTGCCAGCAGTCTGTCTGGGGCGCCGAACACTGAAGCTTTCTTT. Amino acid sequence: CASSLSGAPNTEAFF.

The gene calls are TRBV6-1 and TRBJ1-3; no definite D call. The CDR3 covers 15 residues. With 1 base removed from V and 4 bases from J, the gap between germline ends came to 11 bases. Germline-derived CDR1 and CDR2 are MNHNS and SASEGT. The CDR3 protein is CASSEGFFPGNTIYF. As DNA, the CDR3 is TGTGCCAGCAGTGAAGGTTTCTTCCCCGGAAACACCATATATTTT.

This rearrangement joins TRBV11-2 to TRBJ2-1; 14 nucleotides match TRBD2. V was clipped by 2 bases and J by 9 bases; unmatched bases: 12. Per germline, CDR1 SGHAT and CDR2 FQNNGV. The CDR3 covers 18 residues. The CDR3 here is CASSLSGTSGRTIGEQFF. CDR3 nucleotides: TGTGCCAGCAGCTTATCCGGGACTAGCGGGAGAACAATCGGTGAGCAGTTCTTC.

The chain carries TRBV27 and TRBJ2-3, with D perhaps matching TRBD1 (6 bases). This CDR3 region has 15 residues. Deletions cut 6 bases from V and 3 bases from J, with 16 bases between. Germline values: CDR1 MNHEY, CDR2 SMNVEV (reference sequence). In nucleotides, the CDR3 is TGTGCCAGCAGCTCCGGGACATTTCCTACAGATACGCAGTATTTT. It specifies CASSSGTFPTDTQYF.

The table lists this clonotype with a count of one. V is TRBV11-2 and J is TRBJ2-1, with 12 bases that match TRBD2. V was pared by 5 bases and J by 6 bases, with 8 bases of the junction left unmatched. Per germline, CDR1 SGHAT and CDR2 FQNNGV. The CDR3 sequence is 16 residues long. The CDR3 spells CASSGPGTSGPNEQFF. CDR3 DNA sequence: TGTGCCAGCAGCGGTCCCGGGACTAGCGGGCCCAATGAGCAGTTCTTC.

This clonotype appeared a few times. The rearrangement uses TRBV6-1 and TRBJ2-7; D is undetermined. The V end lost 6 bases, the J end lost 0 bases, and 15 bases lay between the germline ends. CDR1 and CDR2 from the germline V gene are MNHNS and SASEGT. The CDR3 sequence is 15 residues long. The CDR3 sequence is CASSPPLGRSYEQYF. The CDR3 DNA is TGTGCCAGCAGCCCCCCCCTAGGGCGCTCCTACGAGCAGTACTTC.

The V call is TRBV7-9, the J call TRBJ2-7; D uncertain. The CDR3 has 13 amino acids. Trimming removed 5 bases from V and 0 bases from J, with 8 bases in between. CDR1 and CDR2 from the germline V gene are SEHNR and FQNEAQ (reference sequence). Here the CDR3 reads CASSASNSYEQYF. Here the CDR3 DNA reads TGTGCCAGCAGCGCTTCTAACTCCTACGAGCAGTACTTC.

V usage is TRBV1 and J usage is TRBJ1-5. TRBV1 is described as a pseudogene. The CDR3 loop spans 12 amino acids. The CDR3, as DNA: TGCACCAGCAGCCAAGTAAATCAGCCCCAGCATTTT. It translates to CTSSQVNQPQHF.

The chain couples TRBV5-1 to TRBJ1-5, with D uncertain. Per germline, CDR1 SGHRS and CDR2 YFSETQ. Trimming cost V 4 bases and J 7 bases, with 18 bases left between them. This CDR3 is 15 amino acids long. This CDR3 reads CASSQSGLTGQPQHF. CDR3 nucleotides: TGCGCCAGCAGCCAATCAGGTCTAACGGGCCAGCCCCAGCATTTT.